These 23 T cell receptor beta chains were sequenced from one sample in a study of blood T cell repertoires in COVID-19. Assay: immunoSEQ multiplex PCR; the TCRdb copy retains only in-frame clones and omits some. The sample lists roughly 87,000 clones, around 85% occurring once. The source material was peripheral blood. These receptors came from an elderly woman with COVID-19, enrolled during active disease.

This clone was seen only once. The chain employs TRBV24-1 and TRBJ2-1; 15 nucleotides match TRBD2. The germline V gene has CDR1 KGHDR and CDR2 SFDVKD. The V gene end was trimmed by 4 bases and the J gene end by 6 bases; junction bases not matched to a gene: 6. CDR3 length equals 17 residues. The CDR3 nucleotides are TGTGCCACCAGTGACCCGGGACTAGCGGGAGGATCCAATGAGCAGTTCTTC. Amino acid sequence: CATSDPGLAGGSNEQFF.

The CDR3 nucleotides read TGTGCCTGGAGTCTCACAGGGTTTCAAGTCTATGGCTACACCTTC. This gives the protein CAWSLTGFQVYGYTF. The chain links TRBV30 to TRBJ1-2; TRBD1 might be the D (6 bases). Germline V gene sequence: CDR1 GTSNPN, CDR2 SVGIG (reference sequence). V was trimmed by 2 bases and J by 4 bases, leaving 17 bases between them. This CDR3 contains 15 residues.

J is TRBJ2-7 and V is TRBV7-2; D might be TRBD2 (5 bases). With 5 bases removed from V and 4 bases from J, the gap between germline ends came to 15 bases. This CDR3 is built from 14 residues. CDR1 and CDR2 (germline): SGHTA, FQGNSA. The CDR3 loop is CASSPRDRWYEQYF. DNA for the CDR3: TGTGCCAGCAGCCCCCGGGATCGGTGGTACGAGCAGTACTTC.

The chain joins TRBV29-1 to TRBJ1-2; TRBD1 agrees at 10 bases. This CDR3 has 13 amino acids. In germline, CDR1 is SQVTM, CDR2 ANQGSEA. The trim removed 7 bases at V and 2 bases at J, leaving 4 bases unmatched. For the CDR3, the DNA is TGCAGCGCTAGACAGGGGGCGAACTATGGCTACACCTTC. This sequence encodes CSARQGANYGYTF.

V usage is TRBV9 and J usage is TRBJ1-5, with D possibly matching TRBD1 (6 bases). Between the trimmed V and J ends, which lost 4 bases and 2 bases, there was a span of 13 bases. Germline V gene lookup returns CDR1 SGDLS and CDR2 YYNGEE. CDR3 size: 15 residues. For the CDR3, the DNA is TGTGCCAGCAGCCGTAACAGGGATGGCAATCAGCCCCAGCATTTT. As protein: CASSRNRDGNQPQHF.

The genes are TRBV7-2 and TRBJ1-1, with D possibly TRBD1 on 6 matching bases. CDR1 and CDR2 (germline): SGHTA, FQGNSA. V lost 1 base and J lost 5, with 8 bases in between. This CDR3 is built from 13 residues. The CDR3 DNA follows: TGTGCCAGCAGCTTAGTTAGGGGGACTGAAGCTTTCTTT. Its protein is CASSLVRGTEAFF.

This clone occurred a few times. This rearrangement joins TRBV6-2 or TRBV6-3 to TRBJ1-1, with 8 bases that match TRBD1. Germline V CDR1 and CDR2: MNHEY, SVGEGT. There are 13 residues in the CDR3. The trim removed 3 bases at V and 8 bases at J, leaving 5 bases unmatched. CDR3 sequence: CASSYGQGGEAFF. The DNA for the CDR3 is TGTGCCAGCAGTTATGGACAGGGCGGGGAAGCTTTCTTT.

The chain links TRBV7-3 to TRBJ2-1; D gene unclear. Trimming took off 5 bases at V and 9 bases at J, with 14 bases between the two ends. CDR1 is SGHTA and CDR2 is FQGTGA in the germline V gene. The CDR3 has 13 residues. DNA of the CDR3: TGTGCCAGCAGCGACTCCAAGACGCCTGAGCAGTTCTTC. Amino acids: CASSDSKTPEQFF.

The chain couples TRBV10-2 to TRBJ1-4; 7 nucleotides line up with TRBD1. CDR3 length: 17 residues. V trimming: 4 bases; J trimming: 5 bases; junction bases outside the gene matches: 13. The germline V gene encodes CDR1 WSHSY and CDR2 SAAADI. As DNA, the CDR3 is TGCGCCAGCAGTGGACCAATCGCCGGGACAGCGAATGAAAAACTGTTTTTT. The encoded protein is CASSGPIAGTANEKLFF.

The chain has TRBV18 and TRBJ1-1; 10 bases line up with TRBD1. After removal of 3 bases from V and 2 bases from J, the junction contained 6 bases not matched to a gene. CDR1 and CDR2 from the germline V gene are KGHSH and LQKENI. The CDR3 length is 16 residues. For the CDR3, the DNA is TGTGCCAGCTCACCCAAGGCGACAGGGGGCAACACTGAAGCTTTCTTT. Protein product: CASSPKATGGNTEAFF.

The chain is built from TRBV9 and TRBJ2-3, with 12 positions matching TRBD2. Trimming cost V 0 bases and J 1 base; bases outside gene matches: 6. Per the germline V gene, CDR1 is SGDLS and CDR2 is YYNGEE. The CDR3 contains 18 residues. The CDR3 here is CASSVGVSSGGGTDTQYF. The CDR3 DNA reads as TGTGCCAGCAGCGTAGGGGTCTCTAGCGGGGGGGGCACAGATACGCAGTATTTT.

V usage is TRBV7-3 and J usage is TRBJ2-1; 13 bases line up with TRBD2. Trimming removed 5 bases from V and 4 bases from J; junction bases left unmatched: 2. The CDR3 is 15 residues long. From germline, CDR1 is SGHTA and CDR2 FQGTGA. This CDR3 is CASSTTSGRYNEQFF. As DNA, the CDR3 is TGTGCCAGCAGCACGACTAGCGGGAGGTACAATGAGCAGTTCTTC.

The chain joins TRBV2 to TRBJ2-1; TRBD2 matches 15 bases. This CDR3 spans 18 amino acids. With V trimmed by 7 bases and J by 4 bases, 11 bases remained unmatched. CDR1 SNHLY and CDR2 FYNNEI come from the germline V gene. The CDR3: CASTLRGLAGGFYNEQFF. CDR3 nucleotide sequence: TGTGCCAGCACTCTCCGGGGACTAGCGGGAGGCTTTTACAATGAGCAGTTCTTC. Using reference TRBV2 and TRBJ2-1 for the parts outside the CDR3, the full variable domain is EPEVTQTPSHQVTQMGQEVILRCVPISNHLYFYWYRQILGQKVEFLVSFYNNEISEKSEIFDDQFSVERPDGSNFTLKIRSTKLEDSAMYFCASTLRGLAGGFYNEQFFGPGTRLTVL.

The rearrangement uses TRBV30 and TRBJ2-7, with a possible D match to TRBD1 (5 bases). This CDR3 spans 11 amino acids. The V gene lost 2 bases and the J gene lost 6 bases, with 8 bases spanning the gap. The germline V gene encodes CDR1 GTSNPN and CDR2 SVGIG (reference sequence). CDR3 nucleotide sequence: TGTGCCTGGAGTCTAGGGGCCGAGCAGTACTTC. Translation gives CAWSLGAEQYF.

This chain connects TRBV18 to TRBJ1-6; TRBD1 agrees at 7 bases. This CDR3 contains 15 residues. With V trimmed by 2 bases and J by 9 bases, 7 bases remained unmatched. The V gene's germline CDR1 is KGHSH and CDR2 LQKENI. DNA of the CDR3: TGTGCCAGCTCACCAAGGGACAGTCTCCTTTCACCCCTCCACTTT. This codes for CASSPRDSLLSPLHF.

The chain has TRBV2 and TRBJ2-1; TRBD1 is a possible D gene (6 bases). The CDR3 sequence is 14 residues long. CDR1 SNHLY and CDR2 FYNNEI come from the germline V gene. Trimming cost V 3 bases and J 9 bases, with 15 bases left between them. The DNA for the CDR3 is TGTGCCAGCAGTGACCAGGGGTATAGAGGTGAGCAGTTCTTC. Translated: CASSDQGYRGEQFF.

The V call is TRBV3-1 (or the pseudogene TRBV3-2), the J call TRBJ2-3; TRBD1 matches 7 bases. There are 13 residues in the CDR3. Germline CDR1 reads LGHDT; CDR2 reads YNNKEL (reference sequence). Losses at the gene ends were 8 bases for V and 4 bases for J; bases not matched to a gene: 6. The CDR3 loop is CASDNRGADTQYF. CDR3 nucleotides: TGTGCCAGCGACAACAGGGGAGCAGATACGCAGTATTTT.

V usage is TRBV18 and J usage is TRBJ2-1, with D hard to call. Germline loops: CDR1 KGHSH, CDR2 LQKENI. This CDR3 spans 14 amino acids. V lost 1 base and J lost 6, with 10 bases in between. The CDR3 nucleotides are TGTGCCAGCTCACCACTTTCCCATTCCAATGAGCAGTTCTTC. This sequence encodes CASSPLSHSNEQFF.

In DNA, the CDR3 is TGTGCCACCAGTGATTTAGCGGGGAATGAGCAGTTCTTC. Residues: CATSDLAGNEQFF. The chain links TRBV24-1 to TRBJ2-1, with TRBD2 matching 7 bases. The CDR3 contains 13 residues. V was pared by 1 base and J by 7 bases, with 0 bases of the junction left unmatched. The V gene's germline CDR1 is KGHDR and CDR2 SFDVKD.

The genes are TRBV7-2 and TRBJ2-3; 12 nucleotides line up with TRBD2. CDR1 SGHTA and CDR2 FQGNSA come from the germline V gene. The CDR3 extends over 16 amino acids. The trim removed 5 bases at V and 4 bases at J, leaving 7 bases unmatched. The CDR3 DNA reads as TGTGCCAGCAGCCGTCTAGCGGGGGGGATGTCAGATACGCAGTATTTT. Protein product: CASSRLAGGMSDTQYF.

V usage is TRBV6-2 or TRBV6-3 and J usage is TRBJ2-5; no definite D call. Trimming cost V 4 bases and J 0 bases, with 9 bases left between them. The CDR3 sequence is 14 residues long. From germline, CDR1 is MNHEY and CDR2 SVGEGT. The CDR3 sequence: CASSSLGYQETQYF. The CDR3 DNA sequence: TGTGCCAGCAGTTCCCTCGGTTACCAAGAGACCCAGTACTTC.

The rearrangement links TRBV18 to TRBJ2-5; 11 nucleotides line up with TRBD2. Germline values: CDR1 KGHSH, CDR2 LQKENI. The junction had 9 bases not matched to a gene; V was cut back by 2 bases and J by 4 bases. This CDR3 is 17 amino acids long. The CDR3 protein is CASSPLGLAGGGETQYF. The CDR3 DNA sequence: TGTGCCAGCTCACCATTAGGACTAGCGGGTGGCGGAGAGACCCAGTACTTC.

This chain connects TRBV7-2 to TRBJ2-7, with 10 bases fitting TRBD2. Germline values: CDR1 SGHTA, CDR2 FQGNSA. The trim removed 1 base at V and 4 bases at J, leaving 10 bases unmatched. The CDR3 loop spans 17 amino acids. The CDR3 loop is CASSLEGSGRPRYEQYF. The DNA of the CDR3 is TGTGCCAGCAGCTTAGAAGGTAGCGGGAGGCCCAGGTACGAGCAGTACTTC.